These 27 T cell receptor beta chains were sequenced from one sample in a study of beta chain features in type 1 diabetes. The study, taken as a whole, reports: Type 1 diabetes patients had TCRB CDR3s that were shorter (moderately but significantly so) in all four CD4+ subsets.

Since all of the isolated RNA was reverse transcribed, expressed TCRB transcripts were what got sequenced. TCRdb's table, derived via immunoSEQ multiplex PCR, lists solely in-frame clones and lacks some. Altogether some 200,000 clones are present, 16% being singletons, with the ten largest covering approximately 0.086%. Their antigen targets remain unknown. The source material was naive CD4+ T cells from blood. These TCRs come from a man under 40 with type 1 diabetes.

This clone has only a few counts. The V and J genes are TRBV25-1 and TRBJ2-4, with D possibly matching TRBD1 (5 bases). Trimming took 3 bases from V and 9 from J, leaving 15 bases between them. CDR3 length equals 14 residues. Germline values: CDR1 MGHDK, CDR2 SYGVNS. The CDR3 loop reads CASSDRERVSIQYF. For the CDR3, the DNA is TGTGCCAGCAGTGACAGGGAAAGAGTATCCATTCAGTACTTC.

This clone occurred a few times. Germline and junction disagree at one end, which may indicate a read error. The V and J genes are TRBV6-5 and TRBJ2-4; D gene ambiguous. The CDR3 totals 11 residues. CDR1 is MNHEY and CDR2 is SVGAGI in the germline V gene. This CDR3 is CASSSSSGQVF. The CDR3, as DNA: TGTGCCAGCAGTTCCAGTTCGGGTCAAGTATTC.

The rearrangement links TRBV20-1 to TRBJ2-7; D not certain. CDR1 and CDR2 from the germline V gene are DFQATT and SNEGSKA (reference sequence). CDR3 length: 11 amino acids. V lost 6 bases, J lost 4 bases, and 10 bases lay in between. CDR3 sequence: CSASLIYEQYF. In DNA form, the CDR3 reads TGCAGTGCCTCACTCATTTACGAGCAGTACTTC.

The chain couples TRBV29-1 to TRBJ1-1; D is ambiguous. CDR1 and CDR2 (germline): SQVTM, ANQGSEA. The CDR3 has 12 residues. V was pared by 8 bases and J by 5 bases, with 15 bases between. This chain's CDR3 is CSYRLGETEAFF. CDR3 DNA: TGCAGCTACAGACTAGGTGAAACTGAAGCTTTCTTT.

This CDR3 is CASSLIRGGYTF. The CDR3 DNA is TGTGCCAGCAGTTTGATCCGGGGTGGCTACACCTTC. The V and J genes are TRBV28 and TRBJ1-2, with D hard to call. V lost 3 bases and J 7 bases, leaving 9 bases between the germline ends. This CDR3 region has 12 residues. The germline gives CDR1 MDHEN, CDR2 SYDVKM.

The CDR3: CASSIISRGELFF. Written as DNA, the CDR3 is TGTGCCAGTAGTATAATAAGTCGCGGGGAGCTGTTTTTT. J is TRBJ2-2 and V is TRBV19; no clear D gene. The CDR3 is made up of 13 amino acids. Looked up from germline, CDR1 is LNHDA and CDR2 is SQIVND (reference sequence). V was clipped by 2 bases and J by 7 bases, with 8 bases between them.

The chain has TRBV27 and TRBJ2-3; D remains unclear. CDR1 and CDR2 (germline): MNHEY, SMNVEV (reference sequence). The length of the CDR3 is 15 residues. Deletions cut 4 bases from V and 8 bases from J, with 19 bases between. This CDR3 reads CASSSPFDSGVTQYF. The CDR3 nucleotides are TGTGCCAGCAGTTCCCCCTTCGATAGTGGGGTTACGCAGTATTTT.

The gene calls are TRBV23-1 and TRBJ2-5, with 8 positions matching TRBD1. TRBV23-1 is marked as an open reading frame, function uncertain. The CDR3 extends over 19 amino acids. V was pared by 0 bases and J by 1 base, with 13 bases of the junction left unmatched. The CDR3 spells CASSQSRCRTGTIQETQYF. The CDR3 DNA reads TGCGCCAGCAGTCAATCCCGTTGTCGGACAGGGACCATCCAAGAGACCCAGTACTTC.

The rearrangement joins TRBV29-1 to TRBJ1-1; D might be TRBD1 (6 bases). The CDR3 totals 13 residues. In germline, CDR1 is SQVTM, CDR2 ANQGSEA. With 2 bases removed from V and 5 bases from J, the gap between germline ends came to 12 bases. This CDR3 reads CSVEPRGGTEAFF. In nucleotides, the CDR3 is TGCAGCGTTGAACCCAGGGGAGGGACTGAAGCTTTCTTT.

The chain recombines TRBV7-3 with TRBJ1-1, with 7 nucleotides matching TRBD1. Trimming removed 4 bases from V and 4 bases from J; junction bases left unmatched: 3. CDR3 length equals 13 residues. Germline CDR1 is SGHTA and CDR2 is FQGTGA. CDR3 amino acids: CASSSTGTTEAFF. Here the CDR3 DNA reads TGTGCCAGCAGCTCGACAGGGACCACTGAAGCTTTCTTT.

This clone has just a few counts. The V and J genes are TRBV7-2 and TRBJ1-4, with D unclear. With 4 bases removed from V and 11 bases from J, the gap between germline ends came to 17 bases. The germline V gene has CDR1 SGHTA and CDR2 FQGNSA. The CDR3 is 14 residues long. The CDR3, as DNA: TGTGCCAGCAGCTACGGGGAAGTAAGACGGAAACTGTTTTTT. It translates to CASSYGEVRRKLFF.

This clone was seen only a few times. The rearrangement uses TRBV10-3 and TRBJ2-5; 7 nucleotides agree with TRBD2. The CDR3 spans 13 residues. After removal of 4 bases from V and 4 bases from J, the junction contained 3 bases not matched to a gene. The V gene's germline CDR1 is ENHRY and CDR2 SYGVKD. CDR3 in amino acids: CAISGGSPETQYF. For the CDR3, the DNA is TGTGCCATCAGTGGCGGGAGCCCAGAGACCCAGTACTTC.

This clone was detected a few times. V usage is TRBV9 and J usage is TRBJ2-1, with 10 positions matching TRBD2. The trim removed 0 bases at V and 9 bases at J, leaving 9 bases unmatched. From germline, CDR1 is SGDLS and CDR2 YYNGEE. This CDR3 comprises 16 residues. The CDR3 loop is CASSVAGAGGHSEQFF. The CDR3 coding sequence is TGTGCCAGCAGCGTAGCAGGAGCGGGAGGGCATAGTGAGCAGTTCTTC.

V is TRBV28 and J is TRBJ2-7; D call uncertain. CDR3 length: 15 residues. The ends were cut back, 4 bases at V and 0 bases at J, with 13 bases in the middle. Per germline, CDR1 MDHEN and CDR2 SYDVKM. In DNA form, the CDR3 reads TGTGCCAGCAGTTCCATGGGTACGAGCTCCTACGAGCAGTACTTC. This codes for CASSSMGTSSYEQYF.

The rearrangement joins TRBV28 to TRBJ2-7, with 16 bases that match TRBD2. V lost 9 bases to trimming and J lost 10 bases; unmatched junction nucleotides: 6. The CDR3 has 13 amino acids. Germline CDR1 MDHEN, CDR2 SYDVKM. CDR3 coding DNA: TGTGCCAGTCAGGGACTAGCGGGAGGGCCTCAGTACTTC. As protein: CASQGLAGGPQYF.

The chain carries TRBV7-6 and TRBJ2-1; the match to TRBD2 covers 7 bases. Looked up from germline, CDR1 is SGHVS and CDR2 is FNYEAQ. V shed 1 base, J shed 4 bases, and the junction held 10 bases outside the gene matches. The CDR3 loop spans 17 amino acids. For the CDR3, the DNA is TGTGCCAGCAGCTTAGAGCCGAGCGGGGTTCTATACAATGAGCAGTTCTTC. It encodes CASSLEPSGVLYNEQFF.

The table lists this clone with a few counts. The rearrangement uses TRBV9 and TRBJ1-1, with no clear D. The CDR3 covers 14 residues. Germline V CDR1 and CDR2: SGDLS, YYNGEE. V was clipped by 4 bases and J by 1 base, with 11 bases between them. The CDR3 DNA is TGTGCCAGCAGCTTCGAAGCGGGGAACACTGAAGCTTTCTTT. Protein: CASSFEAGNTEAFF.

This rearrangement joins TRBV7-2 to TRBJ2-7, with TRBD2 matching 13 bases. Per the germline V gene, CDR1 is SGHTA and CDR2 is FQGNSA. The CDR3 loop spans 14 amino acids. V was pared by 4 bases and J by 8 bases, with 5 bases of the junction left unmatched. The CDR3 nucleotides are TGTGCCAGCAGCTACGGGACTAGCGGGAACAAGCAGTACTTC. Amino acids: CASSYGTSGNKQYF.

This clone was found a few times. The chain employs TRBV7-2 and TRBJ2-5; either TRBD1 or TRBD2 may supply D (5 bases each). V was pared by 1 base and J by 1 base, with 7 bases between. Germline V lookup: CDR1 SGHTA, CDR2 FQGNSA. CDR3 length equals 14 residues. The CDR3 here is CASSLVGTQETQYF. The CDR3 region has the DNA TGTGCCAGCAGCTTAGTCGGGACCCAAGAGACCCAGTACTTC.

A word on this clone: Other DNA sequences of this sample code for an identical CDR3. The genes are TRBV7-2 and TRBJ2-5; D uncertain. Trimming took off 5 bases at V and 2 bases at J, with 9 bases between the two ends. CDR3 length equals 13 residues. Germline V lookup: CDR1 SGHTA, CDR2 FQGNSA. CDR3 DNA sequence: TGTGCCAGCAGCCCTTCTGGGCAAGAGACCCAGTACTTC. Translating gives CASSPSGQETQYF.

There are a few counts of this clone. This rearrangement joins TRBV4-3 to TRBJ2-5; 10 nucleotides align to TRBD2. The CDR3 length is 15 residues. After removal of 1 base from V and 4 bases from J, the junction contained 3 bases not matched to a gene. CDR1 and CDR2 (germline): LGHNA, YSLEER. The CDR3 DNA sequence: TGCGCCAGCAGCCAAGGAACTAGCGGGATAGAGACCCAGTACTTC. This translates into CASSQGTSGIETQYF.

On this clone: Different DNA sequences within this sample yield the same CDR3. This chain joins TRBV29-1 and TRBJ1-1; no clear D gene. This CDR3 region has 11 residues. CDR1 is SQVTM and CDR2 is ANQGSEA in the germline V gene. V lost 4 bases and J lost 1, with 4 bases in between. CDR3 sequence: CSVGPNTEAFF. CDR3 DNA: TGCAGCGTTGGGCCGAACACTGAAGCTTTCTTT.

The CDR3 loop is CASSQRVTALANNEQFF. CDR3 nucleotides: TGTGCCAGCAGCCAAAGGGTGACAGCCCTTGCTAACAATGAGCAGTTCTTC. J is TRBJ2-1 and V is TRBV14, with D possibly TRBD1 on 5 matching bases. Germline V gives CDR1 SGHDN, CDR2 FVKESK. V lost 2 bases to trimming and J lost 5 bases, with 19 bases between them. The CDR3 is 17 amino acids.

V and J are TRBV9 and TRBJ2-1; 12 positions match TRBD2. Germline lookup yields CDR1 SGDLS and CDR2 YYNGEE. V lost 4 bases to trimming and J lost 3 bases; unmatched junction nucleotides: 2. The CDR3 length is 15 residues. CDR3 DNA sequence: TGTGCCAGCAGCATGACTAGCGGGAGCTACAATGAGCAGTTCTTC. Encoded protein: CASSMTSGSYNEQFF. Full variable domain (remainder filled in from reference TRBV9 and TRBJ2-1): DSGVTQTPKHLITATGQRVTLRCSPRSGDLSVYWYQQSLDQGLQFLIQYYNGEERAKGNILERFSAQQFPDLHSELNLSSLELGDSALYFCASSMTSGSYNEQFFGPGTRLTVL.

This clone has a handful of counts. CDR3 bases: TGTGCCAGCAGCAGAACAGGGGAGGGCAATCAGCCCCAGCATTTT. Translated, it gives CASSRTGEGNQPQHF. The V and J genes are TRBV27 and TRBJ1-5; 7 bases map to TRBD1. The V and J ends lost 6 bases and 2 bases, in that order; junction bases with no gene match: 7. The CDR3 runs 15 residues. CDR1 MNHEY and CDR2 SMNVEV come from the germline V gene (reference sequence).

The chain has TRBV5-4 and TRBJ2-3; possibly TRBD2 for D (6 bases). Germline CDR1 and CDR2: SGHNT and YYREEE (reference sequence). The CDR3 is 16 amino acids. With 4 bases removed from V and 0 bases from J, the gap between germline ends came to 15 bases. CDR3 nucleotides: TGTGCCAGCAGCCCTGACAGTCGGGGGAGCACAGATACGCAGTATTTT. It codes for CASSPDSRGSTDTQYF.

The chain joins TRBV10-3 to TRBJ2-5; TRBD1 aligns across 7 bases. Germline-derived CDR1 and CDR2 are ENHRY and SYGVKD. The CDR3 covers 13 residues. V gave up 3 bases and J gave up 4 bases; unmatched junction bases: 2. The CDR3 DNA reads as TGTGCCATCAGTGAAAGGGGGCGAGAGACCCAGTACTTC. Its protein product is CAISERGRETQYF.